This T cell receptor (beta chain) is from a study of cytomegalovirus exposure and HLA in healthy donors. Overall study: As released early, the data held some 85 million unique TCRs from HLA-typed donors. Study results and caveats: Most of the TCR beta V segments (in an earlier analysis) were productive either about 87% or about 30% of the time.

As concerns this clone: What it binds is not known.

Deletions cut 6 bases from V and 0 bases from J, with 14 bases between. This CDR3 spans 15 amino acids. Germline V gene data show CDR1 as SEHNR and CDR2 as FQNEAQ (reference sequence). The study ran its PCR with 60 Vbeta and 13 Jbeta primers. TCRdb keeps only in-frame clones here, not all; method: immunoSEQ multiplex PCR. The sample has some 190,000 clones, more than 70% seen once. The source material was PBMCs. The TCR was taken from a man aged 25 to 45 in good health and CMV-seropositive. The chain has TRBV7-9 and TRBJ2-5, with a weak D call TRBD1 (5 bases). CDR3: CASSTTSGNQETQYF. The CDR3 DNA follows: TGTGCCAGCAGTACTACTTCAGGGAACCAAGAGACCCAGTACTTC.